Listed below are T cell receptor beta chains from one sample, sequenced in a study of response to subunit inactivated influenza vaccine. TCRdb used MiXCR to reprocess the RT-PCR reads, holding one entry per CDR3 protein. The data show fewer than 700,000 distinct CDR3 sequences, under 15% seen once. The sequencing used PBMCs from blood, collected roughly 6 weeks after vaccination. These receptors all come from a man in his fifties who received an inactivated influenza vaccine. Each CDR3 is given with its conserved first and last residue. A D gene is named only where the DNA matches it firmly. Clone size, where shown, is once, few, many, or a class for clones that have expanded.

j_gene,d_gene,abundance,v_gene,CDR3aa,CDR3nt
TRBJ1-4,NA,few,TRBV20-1,CSALDPRDSAATNEKLFF,TGCAGTGCCTTGGACCCCAGGGACTCCGCTGCAACTAATGAAAAACTGTTTTTT
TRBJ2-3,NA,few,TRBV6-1,CASIRGRRTDTQYF,TGTGCCAGCATCCGGGGGCGGCGCACAGATACGCAGTATTTT
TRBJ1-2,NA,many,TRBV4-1,CASSQSNYGYTF,TGCGCCAGCAGCCAAAGTAACTATGGCTACACCTTC
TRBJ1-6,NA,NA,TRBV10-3,CAIRFSTDNSPLHF,TGTGCCATCAGGTTTTCTACAGATAATTCACCCCTCCACTTT
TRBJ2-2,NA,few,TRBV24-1,CATRSKTGELFF,TGTGCCACCAGATCCAAGACCGGGGAGCTGTTTTTT
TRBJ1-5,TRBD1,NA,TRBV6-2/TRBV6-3,CASRKTGDSNQPQHF,TGTGCCAGCAGAAAGACAGGGGATAGCAATCAGCCGCAGCATTTT
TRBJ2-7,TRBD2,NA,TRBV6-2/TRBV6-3,CASSYPTSGRTAYEQYF,TGTGCCAGCAGTTACCCTACTAGCGGGAGGACGGCCTACGAGCAGTACTTC
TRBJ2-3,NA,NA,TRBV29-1,CSVSKGNADTQYF,TGCAGCGTCTCCAAAGGGAACGCAGATACGCAGTATTTT
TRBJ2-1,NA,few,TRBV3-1,CASSPDRRPSSYNEQFF,TGTGCCAGCAGCCCAGACCGACGCCCGAGCTCCTACAATGAGCAGTTCTTC
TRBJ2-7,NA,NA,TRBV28,CASSLRVDEQYF,TGTGCCAGCAGTTTAAGGGTCGACGAGCAGTACTTC
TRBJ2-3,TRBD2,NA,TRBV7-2,CASSLGLAGISDTQYF,TGTGCCAGCAGCTTAGGACTAGCGGGAATTTCAGATACGCAGTATTTT
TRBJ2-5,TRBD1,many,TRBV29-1,CSVRGTGGTQYF,TGCAGCGTGAGGGGGACAGGCGGGACCCAGTACTTC
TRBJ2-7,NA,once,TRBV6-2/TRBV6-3,CASSYGQYEQYF,TGTGCCAGCAGTTACGGACAGTACGAGCAGTACTTC
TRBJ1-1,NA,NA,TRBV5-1,CASSSGRGNTEAFF,TGCGCCAGCAGCTCTGGGAGGGGGAACACTGAAGCTTTCTTT
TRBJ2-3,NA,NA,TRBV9,CASSVGMRGGLSTDTQYF,TGTGCCAGCAGCGTAGGTATGAGGGGGGGGCTTAGCACAGATACGCAGTATTTT
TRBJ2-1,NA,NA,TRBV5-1,CASSLEGRGNNEQFF,TGCGCCAGCAGCTTGGAGGGCCGGGGGAACAATGAGCAGTTCTTC
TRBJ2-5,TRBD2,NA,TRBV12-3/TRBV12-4,CASSLAGLGRETQYF,TGTGCCAGCAGTTTAGCTGGACTAGGTCGAGAGACCCAGTACTTC
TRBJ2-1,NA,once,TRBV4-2,CASSQDFARNEQFF,TGTGCCAGCAGCCAAGATTTTGCGCGCAATGAGCAGTTCTTC
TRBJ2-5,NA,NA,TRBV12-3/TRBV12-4,CASNNGRAGETQYF,TGTGCCAGCAACAATGGCCGAGCCGGGGAGACCCAGTACTTC
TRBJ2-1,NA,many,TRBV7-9,CASSPTDYNEQFF,TGTGCCAGCAGCCCTACCGACTACAATGAGCAGTTCTTC
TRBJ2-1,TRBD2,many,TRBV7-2,CASRRAGLDGNEQFF,TGTGCCAGCAGAAGAGCGGGACTAGACGGCAATGAGCAGTTCTTC
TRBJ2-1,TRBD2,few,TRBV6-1,CASSERTSDAYNEQFF,TGTGCCAGCAGTGAACGGACTAGCGACGCCTACAATGAGCAGTTCTTC
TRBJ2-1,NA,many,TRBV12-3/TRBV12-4,CASINTEMNEQFF,TGTGCCAGCATTAACACGGAAATGAATGAGCAGTTCTTC
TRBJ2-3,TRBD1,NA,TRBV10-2,CATTGGLWTSTDTQYF,TGCGCCACCACAGGGGGGCTATGGACTAGCACAGATACGCAGTATTTT
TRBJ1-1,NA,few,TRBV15,CATSLQRVLMNTEAFF,TGTGCCACCAGCCTCCAGAGGGTACTCATGAACACTGAAGCTTTCTTT
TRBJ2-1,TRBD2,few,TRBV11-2,CASSFGRALGNEQFF,TGTGCCAGCAGCTTTGGGAGGGCCTTAGGGAATGAGCAGTTCTTC
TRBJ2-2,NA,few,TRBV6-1,CASSRGQINTGELFF,TGTGCCAGCAGTCGTGGACAGATTAACACCGGGGAGCTGTTTTTT
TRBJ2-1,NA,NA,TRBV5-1,CASSLVRGRYYNEQFF,TGCGCCAGCAGCTTGGTCCGGGGGCGTTACTACAATGAGCAGTTCTTC
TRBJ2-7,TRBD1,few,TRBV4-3,CASSQDYGDRASYEQYF,TGCGCCAGCAGCCAAGACTATGGAGACAGGGCATCCTACGAGCAGTACTTC
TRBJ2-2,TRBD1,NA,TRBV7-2,CASSGTGGGGELFF,TGTGCCAGCAGCGGAACAGGGGGCGGCGGGGAGCTGTTTTTT
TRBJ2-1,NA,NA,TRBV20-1,CSAGIPGLLQAEQFF,TGCAGTGCTGGGATCCCGGGACTCCTGCAAGCTGAGCAGTTCTTC
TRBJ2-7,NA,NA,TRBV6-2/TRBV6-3,CASSYTPWGLYEQYF,TGTGCCAGCAGTTACACCCCCTGGGGGCTCTACGAGCAGTACTTC
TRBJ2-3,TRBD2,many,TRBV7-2,CASSLGVRESTDTQYF,TGTGCCAGCAGCTTAGGGGTGCGGGAGAGTACAGATACGCAGTATTTT
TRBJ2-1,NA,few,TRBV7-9,CASSLVSQLNEQFF,TGTGCCAGCAGCTTAGTGTCACAGTTGAATGAGCAGTTCTTC
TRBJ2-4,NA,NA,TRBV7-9,CASSIEGIQYF,TGTGCCAGCAGCATTGAGGGAATTCAGTACTTC
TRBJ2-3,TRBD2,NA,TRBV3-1,CASSHVQRGALADTQYF,TGTGCCAGCAGCCATGTCCAGCGGGGGGCCCTCGCAGATACGCAGTATTTT
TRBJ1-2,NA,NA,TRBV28,CASSLPRGGYTF,TGTGCCAGCAGTTTACCCCGGGGGGGCTACACCTTC
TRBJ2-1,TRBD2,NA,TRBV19,CASSTGLGSYNEQFF,TGTGCCAGTAGTACCGGACTAGGCTCCTACAATGAGCAGTTCTTC
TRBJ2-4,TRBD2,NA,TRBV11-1,CASSPGLAGTILAKNIQYF,TGTGCCAGCAGCCCCGGACTAGCGGGAACCATTCTAGCCAAAAACATTCAGTACTTC
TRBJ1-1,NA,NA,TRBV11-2,CASSLENRANTEAFF,TGTGCCAGCAGCTTAGAAAACAGAGCGAACACTGAAGCTTTCTTT
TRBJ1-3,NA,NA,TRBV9,CASSNAPGSGNTIYF,TGTGCCAGCAGCAATGCCCCGGGTTCTGGAAACACCATATATTTT
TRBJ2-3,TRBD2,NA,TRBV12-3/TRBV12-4,CASSRSGGGDTQYF,TGTGCCAGCAGCCGTAGCGGGGGCGGGGATACGCAGTATTTT
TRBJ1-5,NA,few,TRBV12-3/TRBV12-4,CASSSQGRNQPQHF,TGTGCCAGCAGTTCGCAGGGCCGCAATCAGCCCCAGCATTTT
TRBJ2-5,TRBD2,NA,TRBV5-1,CASSLHGLAGEGQETQYF,TGCGCCAGCAGCTTGCACGGACTAGCGGGGGAAGGACAAGAGACCCAGTACTTC
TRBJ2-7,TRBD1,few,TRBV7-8,CASSRPRTGWEVYEQYF,TGTGCCAGCAGCAGACCACGGACAGGGTGGGAGGTTTACGAGCAGTACTTC
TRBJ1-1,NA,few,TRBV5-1,CASSLAGNEAFF,TGCGCCAGCAGCTTGGCGGGGAATGAAGCTTTCTTT
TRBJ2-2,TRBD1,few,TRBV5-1,CASSAGDRDTGELFF,TGCGCCAGCAGCGCCGGGGACAGGGACACCGGGGAGCTGTTTTTT